This T cell receptor (beta chain) was identified in a study of T cells in Graves' hyperthyroidism and ophthalmopathy. About the research overall: It was at initial diagnosis, before any treatment, that peripheral blood was collected. Study-level results: The model made its ophthalmopathy prediction, and onset followed a median around 6.5 months later.

Note on this clonotype: Its target is not known. Given a much more abundant clone one base away, this may be a read error.

Patients showing uncontrolled infection, other autoimmune disease, pregnancy or lactation were ineligible. Diagnoses used clinical symptoms, serum thyroxine and TRAb, thyroid ultrasound and orbital computed tomography. Germline CDR1 is SNHLY and CDR2 is FYNNEI. This CDR3 is 15 amino acids long. Trimming cost V 8 bases and J 2 bases, with 18 bases left between them. Amplification of TCR beta CDR3 regions was performed using RNA transcripts as template. The HTBI primer set served for first-round RT-PCR of the TCR CDR3. TCRdb re-called the multiplex PCR reads through MiXCR, storing one row per CDR3 protein. The sample holds 340,000 or so distinct CDR3 sequences, 15% to 20% seen once.

This chain connects TRBV2 to TRBJ2-5; a possible D gene is TRBD2 (5 bases). This TCR derives from a woman in her 50s with Graves' hyperthyroidism. The sample taken for sequencing was blood. CDR3 sequence (DNA): TGTGCCAGCGGTTTCACAGCGGCCCAACAAGAGACCCAGTACTTC. It specifies CASGFTAAQQETQYF.